Each of the 3 T cell receptor beta chains below was sequenced from the same sample in a study of breast tumors, draining lymph nodes, adjacent tissues. Breast cancer patients provided tissue from their axillary draining lymph nodes. MiXCR was run by TCRdb on the multiplex PCR reads, yielding one entry per CDR3 protein. The top ten hold more than 4% of the sample, which has 180,000 or so distinct CDR3 sequences, 31% seen once. Sequencing used axillary lymph node tissue. The receptors come from a female donor with breast cancer. Some clones in this sample may be carry-over from other donors' samples.

This clonotype appeared many times. CDR3 sequence: CASSQVSGGGYGYTF. In DNA, the CDR3 is TGTGCCAGCAGCCAAGTATCAGGGGGCGGGTATGGCTACACCTTC. This chain joins TRBV3-1 and TRBJ1-2, with TRBD1 matching 8 bases. The CDR3 loop spans 15 amino acids. Losses at the gene ends were 1 base for V and 5 bases for J; bases not matched to a gene: 6. Germline assignment: CDR1 LGHDT and CDR2 YNNKEL (reference sequence).

The V call is TRBV30, the J call TRBJ2-3; D may be TRBD1 (5 bases). The CDR3 consists of 14 residues. Germline V gives CDR1 GTSNPN, CDR2 SVGIG (reference sequence). V was clipped by 2 bases and J by 1 base, with 10 bases between them. The CDR3 DNA follows: TGTGCCTGGAGTCGGCAGGGTGGCACAGATACGCAGTATTTT. Translation: CAWSRQGGTDTQYF.

This clonotype was counted ten times or more. The J gene is TRBJ2-3, the V gene TRBV5-5; 9 bases map to TRBD2. The germline V gene has CDR1 SGHKS and CDR2 YYEKEE (reference sequence). CDR3 length: 14 residues. V was pared by 2 bases and J by 4 bases, with 2 bases of the junction left unmatched. CDR3 residues: CASSLGGGADTQYF. Here the CDR3 DNA reads TGTGCCAGCAGCTTAGGCGGGGGGGCAGATACGCAGTATTTT.